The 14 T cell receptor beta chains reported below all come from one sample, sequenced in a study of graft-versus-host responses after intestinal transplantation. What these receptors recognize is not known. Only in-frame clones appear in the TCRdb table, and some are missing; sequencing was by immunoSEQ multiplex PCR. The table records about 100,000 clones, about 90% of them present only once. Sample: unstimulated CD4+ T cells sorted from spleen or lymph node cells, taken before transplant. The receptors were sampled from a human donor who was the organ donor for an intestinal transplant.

CDR3 DNA sequence: TGCGCCAGCAGTGAGCAGGCTAGTAGTACGGAGACCCAGTACTTC. The encoded protein is CASSEQASSTETQYF. The chain has TRBV10-2 and TRBJ2-5, with D hard to call. The germline V gene encodes CDR1 WSHSY and CDR2 SAAADI. The ends were cut back, 2 bases at V and 5 bases at J, with 15 bases in the middle. The CDR3 consists of 15 residues.

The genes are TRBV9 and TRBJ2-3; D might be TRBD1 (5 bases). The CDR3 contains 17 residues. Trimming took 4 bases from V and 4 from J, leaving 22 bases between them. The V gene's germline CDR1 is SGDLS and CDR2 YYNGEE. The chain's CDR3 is CASSSPLGPSFPDTQYF. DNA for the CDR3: TGTGCCAGCAGCTCTCCCCTGGGGCCTAGTTTTCCAGATACGCAGTATTTT.

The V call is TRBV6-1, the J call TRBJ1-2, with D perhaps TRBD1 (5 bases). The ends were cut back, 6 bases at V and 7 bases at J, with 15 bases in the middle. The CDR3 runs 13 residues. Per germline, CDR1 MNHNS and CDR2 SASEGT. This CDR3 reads CASRDQGAFGYTF. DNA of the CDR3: TGTGCCAGCAGAGATCAGGGCGCCTTTGGCTACACCTTC.

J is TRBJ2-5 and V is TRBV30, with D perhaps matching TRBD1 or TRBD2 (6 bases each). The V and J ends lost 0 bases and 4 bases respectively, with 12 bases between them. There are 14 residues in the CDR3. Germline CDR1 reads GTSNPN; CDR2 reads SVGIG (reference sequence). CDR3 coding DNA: TGTGCCTGGAGTGTCTCCGGGGGCCGAGAGACCCAGTACTTC. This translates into CAWSVSGGRETQYF.

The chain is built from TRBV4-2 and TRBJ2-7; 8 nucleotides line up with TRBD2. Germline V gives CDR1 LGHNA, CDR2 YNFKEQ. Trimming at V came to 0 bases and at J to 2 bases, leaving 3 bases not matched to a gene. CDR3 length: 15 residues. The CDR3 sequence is CASSQDSGGAYEQYF. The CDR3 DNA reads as TGTGCCAGCAGCCAAGACAGCGGGGGAGCCTACGAGCAGTACTTC.

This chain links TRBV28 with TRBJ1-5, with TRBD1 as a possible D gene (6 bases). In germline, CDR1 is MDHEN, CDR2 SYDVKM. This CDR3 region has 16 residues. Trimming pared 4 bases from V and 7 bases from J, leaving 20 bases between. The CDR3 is CASSSSDQGSKQPQHF. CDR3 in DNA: TGTGCCAGCAGTTCAAGTGATCAGGGGTCAAAACAGCCCCAGCATTTT. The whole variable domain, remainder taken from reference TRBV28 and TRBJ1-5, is DVKVTQSSRYLVKRTGEKVFLECVQDMDHENMFWYRQDPGLGLRLIYFSYDVKMKEKGDIPEGYSVSREKKERFSLILESASTNQTSMYLCASSSSDQGSKQPQHFGDGTRLSIL.

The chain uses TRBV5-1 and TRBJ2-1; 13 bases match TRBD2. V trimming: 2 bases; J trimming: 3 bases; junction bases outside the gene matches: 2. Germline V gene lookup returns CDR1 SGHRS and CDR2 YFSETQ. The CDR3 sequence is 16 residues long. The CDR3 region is CASSLRTSGGYNEQFF. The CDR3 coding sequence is TGCGCCAGCAGCTTAAGGACTAGCGGGGGCTACAATGAGCAGTTCTTC.

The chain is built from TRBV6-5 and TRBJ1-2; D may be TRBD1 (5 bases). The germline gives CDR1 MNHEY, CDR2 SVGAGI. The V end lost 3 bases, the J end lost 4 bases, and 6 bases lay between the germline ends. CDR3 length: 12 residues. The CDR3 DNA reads TGTGCCAGCAGTTATACAGGCTATGGCTACACCTTC. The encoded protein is CASSYTGYGYTF.

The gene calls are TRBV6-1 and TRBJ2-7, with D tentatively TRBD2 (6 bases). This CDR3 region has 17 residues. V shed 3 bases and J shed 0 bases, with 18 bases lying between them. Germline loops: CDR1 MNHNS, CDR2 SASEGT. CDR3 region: CASSDAPPGVSSYEQYF. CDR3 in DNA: TGTGCCAGCAGTGACGCCCCCCCGGGGGTGAGCTCCTACGAGCAGTACTTC.

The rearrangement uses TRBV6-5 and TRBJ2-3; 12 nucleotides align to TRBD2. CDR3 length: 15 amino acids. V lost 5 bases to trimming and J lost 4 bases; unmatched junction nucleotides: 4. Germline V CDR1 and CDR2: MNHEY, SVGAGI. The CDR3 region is CASSSTSGGPDTQYF. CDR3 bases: TGTGCCAGCAGTAGTACTAGCGGGGGGCCAGATACGCAGTATTTT.

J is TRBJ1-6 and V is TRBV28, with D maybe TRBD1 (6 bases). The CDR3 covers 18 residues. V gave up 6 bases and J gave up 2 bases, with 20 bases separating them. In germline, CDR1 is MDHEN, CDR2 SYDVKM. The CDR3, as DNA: TGTGCCAGCAGATTTTTGGGGACACTCCAGACCTATAATTCACCCCTCCACTTT. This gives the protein CASRFLGTLQTYNSPLHF.

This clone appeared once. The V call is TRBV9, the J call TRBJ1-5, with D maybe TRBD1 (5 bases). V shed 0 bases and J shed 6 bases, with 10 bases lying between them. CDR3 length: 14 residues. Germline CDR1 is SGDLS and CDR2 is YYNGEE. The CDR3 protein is CASSVAGSGQPQHF. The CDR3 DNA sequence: TGTGCCAGCAGCGTAGCAGGGTCGGGTCAGCCCCAGCATTTT.

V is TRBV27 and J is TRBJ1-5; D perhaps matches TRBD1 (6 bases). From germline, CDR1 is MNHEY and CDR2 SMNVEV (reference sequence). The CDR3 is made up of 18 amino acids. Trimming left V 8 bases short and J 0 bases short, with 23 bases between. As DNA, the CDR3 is TGTGCCAGCTCCCCCTTGGGGGGGGGCACTTATAGCAATCAGCCCCAGCATTTT. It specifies CASSPLGGGTYSNQPQHF.

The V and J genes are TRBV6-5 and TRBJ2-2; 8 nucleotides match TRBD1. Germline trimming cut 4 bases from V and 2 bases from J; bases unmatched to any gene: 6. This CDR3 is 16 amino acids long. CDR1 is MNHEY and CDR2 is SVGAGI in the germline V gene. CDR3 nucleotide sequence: TGTGCCAGCAGTTTAGCAGGGGGCTCAAACACCGGGGAGCTGTTTTTT. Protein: CASSLAGGSNTGELFF.